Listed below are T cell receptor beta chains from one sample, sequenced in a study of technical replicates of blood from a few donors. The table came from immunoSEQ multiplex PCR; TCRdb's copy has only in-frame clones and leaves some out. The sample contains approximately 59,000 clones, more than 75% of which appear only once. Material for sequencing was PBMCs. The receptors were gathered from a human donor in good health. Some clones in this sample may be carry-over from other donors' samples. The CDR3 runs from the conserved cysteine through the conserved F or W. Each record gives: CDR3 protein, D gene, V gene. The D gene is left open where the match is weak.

CDR3aa: CAIGISGGAGELFF; d_gene: TRBD2; v_gene: TRBV10-3
CDR3aa: CASSPQTNYGYTF; d_gene: .; v_gene: TRBV28
CDR3aa: CATSGTGVTGELFF; d_gene: TRBD1; v_gene: TRBV5-1
CDR3aa: CASNTGTSPGELFF; d_gene: TRBD2; v_gene: TRBV5-6
CDR3aa: CASSPRDSQETQYF; d_gene: TRBD1; v_gene: TRBV5-1
CDR3aa: CSVEGAGGTGELFF; d_gene: TRBD2; v_gene: TRBV29-1
CDR3aa: CASSQFSGVAGEQFF; d_gene: TRBD2; v_gene: TRBV23-1
CDR3aa: CASSLGWQGGTYEQYF; d_gene: .; v_gene: TRBV5-1
CDR3aa: CASSPLGGQPQHF; d_gene: .; v_gene: TRBV18
CDR3aa: CSVLDRGNTDTQYF; d_gene: TRBD1; v_gene: TRBV29-1
CDR3aa: CATSRDPSYEQYF; d_gene: .; v_gene: TRBV15
CDR3aa: CASSATGGSDTQYF; d_gene: .; v_gene: TRBV6-4
CDR3aa: CASSRRRAPGELFF; d_gene: .; v_gene: TRBV11-1
CDR3aa: CASSLDYRNYGYTF; d_gene: .; v_gene: TRBV11-1
CDR3aa: CASSFGAGGTNQPQHF; d_gene: .; v_gene: TRBV5-1
CDR3aa: CAWGLADYETSPDTQYF; d_gene: TRBD2; v_gene: TRBV30
CDR3aa: CASSDWRTDQETQYF; d_gene: .; v_gene: TRBV25-1
CDR3aa: CASSQDLDRGEAFF; d_gene: TRBD1; v_gene: TRBV4-3
CDR3aa: CASEMMTGETEAFF; d_gene: TRBD1; v_gene: TRBV19
CDR3aa: CASTLPRGGGAQYF; d_gene: TRBD2; v_gene: TRBV2
CDR3aa: CASRGDRGNTDTQYF; d_gene: TRBD1; v_gene: TRBV6-1
CDR3aa: CAISDTGGTGRNTIYF; d_gene: .; v_gene: TRBV10-3
CDR3aa: CASGGNTDTQYF; d_gene: .; v_gene: TRBV12-5
CDR3aa: CASSYSRGGFHIEGNTIYF; d_gene: .; v_gene: TRBV6-7